Listed here are 5 T cell receptor beta chains from one sample, sequenced in a study of OX40 agonist ivuxolimab in advanced cancers. Sequencing used immunoSEQ multiplex PCR; TCRdb keeps in-frame clones, though not all of them. The repertoire holds 75,000 to 95,000 clones, 80% to 90% seen once, with 7% to 8.5% in the top ten. The material was CD4+ or CD8+ T cells sorted from blood, obtained in a trial of the OX40 agonist ivuxolimab. All receptors come from an adult with an advanced solid tumor such as melanoma, head and neck, liver or kidney cancer.

J is TRBJ2-5 and V is TRBV7-6; the match to TRBD2 covers 13 bases. The CDR3 spans 18 residues. Germline V gene data show CDR1 as SGHVS and CDR2 as FNYEAQ. Trimming took 8 bases from V and 2 from J; bases not matched to a gene: 14. The CDR3 region has the DNA TGTGCCAGCTTAGCGGGAACTAGCGGGAGGGCCACTCAAGAGACCCAGTACTTC. Translation gives CASLAGTSGRATQETQYF.

The rearrangement joins TRBV5-4 to TRBJ2-7; TRBD2 aligns across 9 bases. V gave up 3 bases and J gave up 6 bases; unmatched junction bases: 16. The CDR3 consists of 17 residues. In germline, CDR1 is SGHNT, CDR2 YYREEE (reference sequence). The CDR3 DNA sequence: TGTGCCAGCAGCTGGGGGCGGCTAGCGGGATCCCCTGGCGAGCAGTACTTC. It translates to CASSWGRLAGSPGEQYF.

This sequence joins TRBV13 and TRBJ1-6; D not resolved. Germline loops: CDR1 PRHDT, CDR2 FYEKMQ (reference sequence). Between the trimmed V and J ends, which lost 3 bases and 0 bases, there was a span of 12 bases. The CDR3 contains 17 residues. The CDR3 region is CASSFKHESSYNSPLHF. CDR3 DNA: TGTGCCAGCAGCTTTAAGCACGAGAGCTCCTATAATTCACCCCTCCACTTT. Full variable domain (remainder filled in from reference TRBV13 and TRBJ1-6): AAGVIQSPRHLIKEKRETATLKCYPIPRHDTVYWYQQGPGQDPQFLISFYEKMQSDKGSIPDRFSAQQFSDYHSELNMSSLELGDSALYFCASSFKHESSYNSPLHFGNGTRLTVT.

The chain carries TRBV18 and TRBJ2-2; weak D call: TRBD1 (5 bases). The length of the CDR3 is 16 residues. The germline V gene has CDR1 KGHSH and CDR2 LQKENI. With 3 bases removed from V and 2 bases from J, the gap between germline ends came to 13 bases. CDR3 loop: CASSPLMGRNTGELFF. The DNA for the CDR3 is TGTGCCAGCTCACCGCTTATGGGGCGCAACACCGGGGAGCTGTTTTTT.

The chain joins TRBV29-1 to TRBJ2-1; TRBD1 aligns across 9 bases. The CDR3 spans 14 residues. V was pared by 7 bases and J by 5 bases, with 9 bases of the junction left unmatched. The germline V gene encodes CDR1 SQVTM and CDR2 ANQGSEA. In DNA form, the CDR3 reads TGCAGCGCTACATCGGGACAGGGCCACAATGAGCAGTTCTTC. The encoded protein is CSATSGQGHNEQFF.